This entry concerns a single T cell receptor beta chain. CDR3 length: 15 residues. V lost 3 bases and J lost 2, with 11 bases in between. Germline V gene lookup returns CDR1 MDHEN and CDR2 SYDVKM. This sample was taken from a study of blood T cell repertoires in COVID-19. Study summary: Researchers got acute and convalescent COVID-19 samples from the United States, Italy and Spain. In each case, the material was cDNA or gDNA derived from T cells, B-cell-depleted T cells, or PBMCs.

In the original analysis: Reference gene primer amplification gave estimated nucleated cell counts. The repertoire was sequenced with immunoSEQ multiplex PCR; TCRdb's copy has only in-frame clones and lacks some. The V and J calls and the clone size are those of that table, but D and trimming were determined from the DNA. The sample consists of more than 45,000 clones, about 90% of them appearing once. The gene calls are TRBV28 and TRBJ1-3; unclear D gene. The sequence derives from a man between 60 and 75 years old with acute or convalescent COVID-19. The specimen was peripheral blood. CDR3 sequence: CASSLAGSAGNTIYF. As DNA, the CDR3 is TGTGCCAGCAGTTTGGCGGGCTCGGCTGGAAACACCATATATTTT. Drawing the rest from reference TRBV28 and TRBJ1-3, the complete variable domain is DVKVTQSSRYLVKRTGEKVFLECVQDMDHENMFWYRQDPGLGLRLIYFSYDVKMKEKGDIPEGYSVSREKKERFSLILESASTNQTSMYLCASSLAGSAGNTIYFGEGSWLTVV.